These 11 T cell receptor beta chains were all obtained from the same sample, sequenced in a study of patients and donors after allogeneic stem cell transplantation. TCRdb re-analysed the RT-PCR reads in MiXCR, keeping a single row per CDR3 protein. The sample consists of 70,000 to 85,000 distinct CDR3 sequences, about 26% of them appearing once. Sequences were obtained from blood, either unsorted or a sorted T cell fraction (not recorded which). These receptors all come from a human donor who was either an allogeneic HSCT recipient or a stem cell or donor lymphocyte infusion donor (not recorded which). It is not recorded whose cells these are; they may come from a transplant donor.

This chain connects TRBV15 to TRBJ2-7, with 7 bases that match TRBD1. V gave up 0 bases and J gave up 3 bases; unmatched junction bases: 8. The CDR3 loop spans 16 amino acids. Per germline, CDR1 LNHNV and CDR2 YYDKDF (reference sequence). As DNA, the CDR3 is TGTGCCACCAGCAGAGATTTGAGGGGGCACTACTACGAGCAGTACTTC. Amino acid sequence: CATSRDLRGHYYEQYF.

The J gene is TRBJ2-2, the V gene TRBV9; a possible D gene is TRBD2 (5 bases). Trimming shortened V by 0 bases and J by 3 bases, and 12 bases separated the two germline ends. CDR3 length: 16 amino acids. Germline CDR1 and CDR2: SGDLS and YYNGEE. CDR3 nucleotides: TGTGCCAGCAGCGTAGAGTTTCGGGATCACACCGGGGAGCTGTTTTTT. Translated, it gives CASSVEFRDHTGELFF. The full variable domain, rest sourced from reference TRBV9 and TRBJ2-2, is DSGVTQTPKHLITATGQRVTLRCSPRSGDLSVYWYQQSLDQGLQFLIQYYNGEERAKGNILERFSAQQFPDLHSELNLSSLELGDSALYFCASSVEFRDHTGELFFGEGSRLTVL.

The rearrangement links TRBV15 to TRBJ2-1; a possible D gene is TRBD1 (5 bases). Germline V gene lookup returns CDR1 LNHNV and CDR2 YYDKDF (reference sequence). This CDR3 has 15 amino acids. Trimming pared 0 bases from V and 3 bases from J, leaving 9 bases between. CDR3 amino acids: CATSRDRGYYNEQFF. In nucleotides, the CDR3 is TGTGCCACCAGCAGAGATAGGGGCTACTACAATGAGCAGTTCTTC.

This clonotype came up a few times. The chain joins TRBV9 to TRBJ2-7, with 8 bases identical to TRBD2. CDR1 is SGDLS and CDR2 is YYNGEE in the germline V gene. V gave up 3 bases and J gave up 0 bases; unmatched junction bases: 5. CDR3 length: 15 amino acids. The CDR3 DNA is TGTGCCAGCAGCGGGAGCGGGGGCTTCTCCTACGAGCAGTACTTC. Translation: CASSGSGGFSYEQYF.

This clonotype was counted between two and nine times. The rearrangement links TRBV5-1 to TRBJ2-2; D tentatively reads TRBD1 or TRBD2 (5 bases each). CDR3 size: 15 residues. Looked up from germline, CDR1 is SGHRS and CDR2 is YFSETQ. The V end lost 2 bases, the J end lost 4 bases, and 12 bases lay between the germline ends. The CDR3 bases are TGCGCCAGCAGCTTCCGGTGGGACGCCACCGGGGAGCTGTTTTTT. Translated, it gives CASSFRWDATGELFF.

This chain connects TRBV7-3 to TRBJ1-1; a possible D gene is TRBD1 (6 bases). V was trimmed by 2 bases and J by 1 base, leaving 11 bases between them. This CDR3 comprises 15 residues. In germline, CDR1 is SGHTA, CDR2 FQGTGA. CDR3 sequence (DNA): TGTGCCAGCAGCTTATCTGCCAGGGGGAACACTGAAGCTTTCTTT. Protein product: CASSLSARGNTEAFF.

The chain couples TRBV7-6 to TRBJ1-1; weak D call: TRBD1 (6 bases). The CDR3 loop spans 14 amino acids. Trimming left V 5 bases short and J 10 bases short, with 20 bases between. Germline V lookup: CDR1 SGHVS, CDR2 FNYEAQ. The CDR3 is CASSARTVVQGAFF. The CDR3 DNA is TGTGCCAGCAGCGCAAGGACAGTCGTTCAGGGAGCTTTCTTT.

There are a few counts of this clonotype. The chain combines TRBV7-2 with TRBJ1-3; 11 bases fit TRBD1. The CDR3 is 19 residues long. With 0 bases clipped from V and 0 bases from J, the junction kept 7 bases outside the gene matches. Germline V gene lookup returns CDR1 SGHTA and CDR2 FQGNSA. The CDR3 region has the DNA TGTGCCAGCAGCTTAGCGGCCGGACAGGGGGCGAGCTCTGGAAACACCATATATTTT. Translated: CASSLAAGQGASSGNTIYF.

The chain carries TRBV12-3 or TRBV12-4 and TRBJ1-1; a possible D gene is TRBD1 (6 bases). This CDR3 region has 16 residues. The germline V and J ends were trimmed by 5 bases and 0 bases, with 16 bases remaining between them. The CDR3 nucleotides are TGTGCCAGCAGTCCCCGCCGACAGGATTTGAACACTGAAGCTTTCTTT. Residues: CASSPRRQDLNTEAFF.

This clonotype was seen more than once but under ten times. This chain links TRBV19 with TRBJ1-1, with D unresolved. There are 11 residues in the CDR3. Germline loops: CDR1 LNHDA, CDR2 SQIVND (reference sequence). V was cut by 10 bases and J by 9 bases, with 15 bases left in between. The CDR3 DNA is TGTGCCACAATGACACCAATGAAAGCTTTCTTT. Protein: CATMTPMKAFF.

The chain has TRBV20-1 and TRBJ2-3; perhaps TRBD2 as D (5 bases). CDR1 is DFQATT, CDR2 SNEGSKA, per germline (reference sequence). The CDR3 length is 12 residues. Trimming removed 0 bases at V and 15 bases at J, with 16 bases between. CDR3 DNA sequence: TGCAGTGCTAGAGATGGGGTAGTCGAGGGATATTTT. Protein sequence: CSARDGVVEGYF.